The present T cell receptor (beta chain) was sequenced within a study of blood T cell repertoires in COVID-19. The overall study: Samples of COVID-19 (acute and convalescent) were obtained from the United States, Italy and Spain. Sample material is recorded as cDNA or gDNA derived from T cells, B-cell-depleted T cells, or PBMCs.

The CDR3 covers 15 residues. Germline loops: CDR1 MRHNA, CDR2 SNTAGT. Trimming cost V 3 bases and J 5 bases; bases outside gene matches: 7. As processed by the authors: The assay estimated nucleated cells by amplifying reference gene primers. TCRdb's copy holds only in-frame clones and misses some; the assay was immunoSEQ multiplex PCR. V, J and clone size are those of that table, while D and trimming were read from the DNA. The repertoire holds 200,000 to 250,000 clones, with 79% as singletons. Material: peripheral blood. This TCR was sampled from a woman aged 40 to 55 with active or convalescent COVID-19. The rearrangement uses TRBV6-4 and TRBJ2-1; 7 bases fit TRBD1. The CDR3, as DNA: TGTGCCAGCAGTGATCCCGGGACAGAAAACAATGAGCAGTTCTTC. It translates to CASSDPGTENNEQFF.